This T cell receptor beta chain is drawn from a study of vaccination and CD4 T cells after COVID-19. Treatment given: approximately nine-day PBMC culture with coronavirus spike peptide pools or control peptides (ViraFEST assay). In regard to this clonotype: The antigen is undetermined.

The Oncomine TCR Beta short-read assay sequenced DNA from cultured CD4+ T cells. Each CDR3 protein is one row after TCRdb ran MiXCR on the PCR reads. The table has about 12,000 distinct CDR3 sequences, roughly 50% seen once. V was shortened by 4 bases and J by 6 bases, with 10 bases between the two germline ends. CDR1 SGHTA and CDR2 FQGNSA come from the germline V gene. The CDR3 extends over 13 amino acids. The origin of this receptor is a human donor who had recovered from COVID-19. The chain has TRBV7-2 and TRBJ1-5; D is ambiguous. Input material: CD4+ T cells from blood, cultured in vitro. In DNA form, the CDR3 reads TGTGCCAGCAGCTACGGAGGAAGTCAGCCCCAGCATTTT. It translates to CASSYGGSQPQHF.